What follows are 5 T cell receptor beta chains derived from one specimen sequenced in a study of cytotoxic CD8 clonotypes in ibrutinib-treated CLL. Data came from immunoSEQ multiplex PCR; TCRdb stores just in-frame clones and leaves some out. The table has about 140,000 clones, more than 70% seen once; the top ten hold around 7.6%. The source material was PBMCs, sampled after 36 months of ibrutinib treatment. The source of these receptors is a human donor with chronic lymphocytic leukemia.

CDR3 in DNA: TGTGCCACCAGCACCCGGGACAGGGTCGCTGTCTCCTACAATGAGCAGTTCTTC. It codes for CATSTRDRVAVSYNEQFF. This chain connects TRBV15 to TRBJ2-1, with 9 bases fitting TRBD1. The CDR3 contains 18 residues. With V trimmed by 4 bases and J by 0 bases, 10 bases remained unmatched. Germline lookup yields CDR1 LNHNV and CDR2 YYDKDF (reference sequence).

The rearrangement links TRBV5-4 to TRBJ2-7, with a tentative D call TRBD2 (5 bases). V was trimmed by 1 base and J by 2 bases, leaving 13 bases between them. From germline, CDR1 is SGHNT and CDR2 YYREEE (reference sequence). The length of the CDR3 is 15 residues. This CDR3 reads CASSLMAGNPYEQYF. The CDR3 nucleotides are TGTGCCAGCAGCTTGATGGCGGGTAACCCCTACGAGCAGTACTTC.

The V gene is TRBV19, the J gene TRBJ2-7; D is unresolved. The germline V gene encodes CDR1 LNHDA and CDR2 SQIVND (reference sequence). The CDR3 has 13 residues. Trimming stripped 5 bases from V and 6 bases from J, with 14 bases between. CDR3 region: CASSSGSALEQYF. CDR3 DNA sequence: TGTGCCAGTAGTTCGGGCAGTGCCCTCGAGCAGTACTTC.

The rearrangement joins TRBV2 to TRBJ1-2, with 7 bases matching TRBD1. This CDR3 has 15 amino acids. The germline V gene encodes CDR1 SNHLY and CDR2 FYNNEI. V shed 7 bases, J shed 6 bases, and the junction held 14 bases outside the gene matches. The CDR3 protein is CASTLATGVGDGYTF. CDR3 DNA: TGTGCCAGCACCTTAGCTACAGGGGTTGGGGATGGCTACACCTTC.

The chain joins TRBV18 to TRBJ2-7, with D unclear. V was pared by 3 bases and J by 2 bases, with 8 bases between. Germline V CDR1 and CDR2: KGHSH, LQKENI. The CDR3 spans 13 residues. The CDR3 reads CASSPAEAYEQYF. The CDR3 DNA reads TGTGCCAGCTCACCGGCTGAGGCCTACGAGCAGTACTTC.